The 20 T cell receptor beta chains below come from one sample, sequenced in a study of identical twins. One entry per CDR3 protein results from TCRdb running MiXCR on the 5' RACE reads. This table has approximately 1.8 million distinct CDR3 sequences, about 32% appearing once. Sample: cord blood. These receptors were obtained from a newborn girl in good health.

The chain carries TRBV12-3 or TRBV12-4 and TRBJ2-7; tentatively, D is TRBD1 or TRBD2 (5 bases each). The J call may be incorrect, as the DNA end agrees better with TRBJ2-5. The CDR3 loop spans 13 amino acids. The CDR3 nucleotides are TGTGCCAGCGTGAGGGACGACGGAGAGACCCAGTACTTC. It encodes CASVRDDGETQYF.

The rearrangement links TRBV4-2 to TRBJ1-1; possible D gene TRBD1, 6 bases. Between the trimmed V and J ends, which lost 3 bases and 0 bases, there was a span of 14 bases. The length of the CDR3 is 16 residues. The germline V gene encodes CDR1 LGHNA and CDR2 YNFKEQ. The CDR3 nucleotides are TGTGCCAGCAGCCATTCCGGGGGGGGCTTGAACACTGAAGCTTTCTTT. Translated, it gives CASSHSGGGLNTEAFF.

The chain combines TRBV6-6 with TRBJ2-1; D might be TRBD1 (5 bases). The J call could be wrong; TRBJ2-7 is a better fit for the DNA end. Germline V lookup: CDR1 MNHNY, CDR2 SVGAGI (reference sequence). The CDR3 runs to 15 residues. CDR3 DNA: TGTGCCAGCAGTAAGCAGGGTAATGCCTACAATGAGCAGTACTTC. Translation: CASSKQGNAYNEQYF.

Concerning this clonotype: A much larger clone sits a single nucleotide away, making a read error possible. The rearrangement joins TRBV4-2 to TRBJ2-1; no clear D gene. The V and J ends lost 0 bases and 10 bases respectively, with 16 bases between them. The CDR3 runs 15 residues. The germline CDR1 and CDR2 sequences are LGHNA and YNFKEQ. DNA of the CDR3: TGTGCCAGCAGCCAAGAGATCTCTCCCAGCAACGAGCAGTTCTTC. As protein: CASSQEISPSNEQFF.

This clonotype was counted only a few times. The chain joins TRBV5-1 to TRBJ2-5; D is undetermined. From germline, CDR1 is SGHRS and CDR2 YFSETQ. The length of the CDR3 is 14 residues. The V end lost 4 bases, the J end lost 1 base, and 11 bases lay between the germline ends. The CDR3 loop is CASSIQRLQETQYF. The DNA of the CDR3 is TGCGCCAGCAGCATCCAACGGCTCCAAGAGACCCAGTACTTC.

This clonotype came up many times. The gene calls are TRBV11-2 and TRBJ2-1; D is unresolved. The V gene lost 2 bases and the J gene lost 1 base, with 12 bases spanning the gap. The CDR3 runs to 16 residues. Germline V gene sequence: CDR1 SGHAT, CDR2 FQNNGV. The CDR3: CASSLIRSSSYNEQFF. Here the CDR3 DNA reads TGTGCCAGCAGCTTAATCAGGTCGTCATCCTACAATGAGCAGTTCTTC.

The gene calls are TRBV29-1 and TRBJ1-2; weak D call: TRBD1 (6 bases). Trimming stripped 1 base from V and 4 bases from J, with 13 bases between. CDR1 is SQVTM, CDR2 ANQGSEA, per germline. The CDR3 extends over 14 amino acids. CDR3 loop: CSVEGQAELYGYTF. The CDR3 bases are TGCAGCGTTGAAGGACAGGCGGAACTCTATGGCTACACCTTC.

The rearrangement uses TRBV20-1 and TRBJ2-3, with 12 nucleotides matching TRBD2. Germline V lookup: CDR1 DFQATT, CDR2 SNEGSKA (reference sequence). With V trimmed by 2 bases and J by 4 bases, 7 bases remained unmatched. This CDR3 is built from 16 residues. CDR3 DNA sequence: TGCAGTGCTAGAAGACCGACTAGCGGGAGTGCAGATACGCAGTATTTT. Translation gives CSARRPTSGSADTQYF.

This sequence joins TRBV2 and TRBJ2-7, with 8 bases that match TRBD2. The ends lost 5 bases at V and 4 bases at J; junction bases unmatched: 10. Germline assignment: CDR1 SNHLY and CDR2 FYNNEI. The length of the CDR3 is 15 residues. CDR3 sequence (DNA): TGTGCCAGCAGTATTGGACTAGCAGGCGAGTACGAGCAGTACTTC. Translated, it gives CASSIGLAGEYEQYF.

This clonotype was found many times. The rearrangement links TRBV7-2 to TRBJ1-1; 10 bases line up with TRBD1. The CDR3 covers 14 residues. Germline V lookup: CDR1 SGHTA, CDR2 FQGNSA. V lost 4 bases, J lost 4 bases, and 3 bases stayed unmatched. Here the CDR3 DNA reads TGTGCCAGCAGCTACGGGGACAGGGGCACTGAAGCTTTCTTT. This sequence encodes CASSYGDRGTEAFF. Full variable domain (remainder filled in from reference TRBV7-2 and TRBJ1-1): GAGVSQSPSNKVTEKGKDVELRCDPISGHTALYWYRQSLGQGLEFLIYFQGNSAPDKSGLPSDRFSAERTGGSVSTLTIQRTQQEDSAVYLCASSYGDRGTEAFFGQGTRLTVV.

This clonotype was counted at least ten times. The DNA of the CDR3 is TGTGCCAGCAGCTTGGACGGGGCAACTAATGAAAAACTGTTTTTT. Translation gives CASSLDGATNEKLFF. V usage is TRBV7-2 and J usage is TRBJ1-4; no definite D call. The CDR3 is 15 amino acids. Germline V gives CDR1 SGHTA, CDR2 FQGNSA. V was cut by 3 bases and J by 0 bases, with 8 bases left in between.

In the case of this clonotype: The germline gene is not matched at one end of the junction; a read error may be the cause. V gene TRBV5-1 combines with J gene TRBJ2-7; D is perhaps TRBD1 or TRBD2 (5 bases each). The CDR3 has 14 amino acids. Per germline, CDR1 SGHRS and CDR2 YFSETQ. The CDR3 spells CTSRTGTDPIEQYF. CDR3 in DNA: TGCACCAGTCGGACCGGGACGGACCCCATCGAGCAGTACTTC.

The chain has TRBV24-1 and TRBJ2-7; TRBD2 matches at 14 bases. After removal of 3 bases from V and 7 bases from J, the junction contained 7 bases not matched to a gene. Germline loops: CDR1 KGHDR, CDR2 SFDVKD. This CDR3 spans 16 amino acids. This CDR3 reads CATSDAKTSGRGEQYF. The CDR3 region has the DNA TGTGCCACCAGTGATGCCAAGACTAGCGGGAGGGGGGAGCAGTACTTC.

A few counts support this clonotype. The chain combines TRBV12-3 or TRBV12-4 with TRBJ2-1; the D gene is possibly TRBD2 (6 bases). Trimming stripped 4 bases from V and 7 bases from J, with 17 bases between. The CDR3 consists of 15 residues. This chain's CDR3 is CASSSPTRARNEQFF. The CDR3 coding sequence is TGTGCCAGCAGTTCCCCGACTAGGGCACGGAATGAGCAGTTCTTC.

The chain uses TRBV6-4 and TRBJ1-2, with D perhaps matching TRBD1 (5 bases). Germline assignment: CDR1 MRHNA and CDR2 SNTAGT. Trimming removed 8 bases from V and 10 bases from J, with 17 bases in between. The CDR3 sequence is 12 residues long. CDR3 sequence reads: CASARQGGIYTF. Here the CDR3 DNA reads TGTGCCAGCGCCCGGCAGGGCGGGATCTACACCTTC.

This clonotype has a handful of counts. The genes are TRBV10-3 and TRBJ2-3, with a weak D call TRBD1 (6 bases). Germline V gives CDR1 ENHRY, CDR2 SYGVKD. The CDR3 extends over 13 amino acids. V was clipped by 6 bases and J by 0 bases, with 7 bases between them. CDR3 residues: CAIRTGSTDTQYF. The CDR3 DNA reads as TGTGCCATCAGGACAGGTAGCACAGATACGCAGTATTTT.

J is TRBJ1-6 and V is TRBV7-2; D is perhaps TRBD1 (6 bases). The CDR3 totals 16 residues. Germline values: CDR1 SGHTA, CDR2 FQGNSA. V gave up 4 bases and J gave up 10 bases, with 20 bases separating them. DNA for the CDR3: TGTGCCAGCAGCTCTCGGGCGGGGGCCACAGGATCACCCCTCCACTTT. It codes for CASSSRAGATGSPLHF.

The chain couples TRBV20-1 to TRBJ2-3; weak D call: TRBD1 (6 bases). CDR3 length: 14 amino acids. The V end lost 3 bases, the J end lost 8 bases, and 18 bases lay between the germline ends. Germline lookup yields CDR1 DFQATT and CDR2 SNEGSKA (reference sequence). Here the CDR3 DNA reads TGCAGTGCTAGGGACCCGAAACAGGGAGTTACGCAGTATTTT. Protein product: CSARDPKQGVTQYF.

The CDR3, as DNA: TGTGCCAGCACCGAGGGGAACACTGAAGCTTTCTTT. Amino acids: CASTEGNTEAFF. The V and J genes are TRBV6-6 and TRBJ1-1; D gene unclear. The CDR3 contains 12 residues. Trimming left V 7 bases short and J 1 base short, with 7 bases between. The V gene's germline CDR1 is MNHNY and CDR2 SVGAGI (reference sequence).

This clonotype came up a few times. This chain joins TRBV19 and TRBJ1-1; D uncertain. Germline V gene lookup returns CDR1 LNHDA and CDR2 SQIVND (reference sequence). The CDR3 is made up of 13 amino acids. V lost 5 bases to trimming and J lost 4 bases, with 11 bases between them. The CDR3: CASSASRATEAFF. The CDR3 region has the DNA TGTGCCAGTAGTGCTTCGCGGGCCACTGAAGCTTTCTTT.